This TCR beta chain was identified during a study of T cell clonotyping in hematopoietic cell transplantation. Study-level results: Higher Inverse Simpson Index values in graft donor and pretransplant recipient predicted broader posttransplant TCR diversity. Recipient TCR diversity dropped after transplant; expanded clonotypes rose from day 30 to 180.

TCRdb's table, derived via immunoSEQ multiplex PCR, lists solely in-frame clones and lacks some. The top ten hold less than 50% of the sample, which has a few thousand clones, 85% to 95% seen once. Remarks on this clone: Its matching antigen is unknown.

CDR1 is MNHEY and CDR2 is SMNVEV in the germline V gene (reference sequence). The CDR3 spans 13 residues. V gave up 5 bases and J gave up 3 bases, with 11 bases separating them. The receptor was derived from a female patient aged 50-59 years who had an allogeneic stem cell transplant from an unrelated donor, so T cells may come from the graft donor. Some clones in this sample may be carry-over from other donors' samples. Sequenced here: peripheral blood mononuclear cells, sampled 100 days after allogeneic stem cell transplant. The rearrangement joins TRBV27 to TRBJ2-7; D remains unclear. CDR3: CASSRYHDYEQYF. The CDR3, as DNA: TGTGCCAGCAGTCGCTACCACGACTACGAGCAGTACTTC.